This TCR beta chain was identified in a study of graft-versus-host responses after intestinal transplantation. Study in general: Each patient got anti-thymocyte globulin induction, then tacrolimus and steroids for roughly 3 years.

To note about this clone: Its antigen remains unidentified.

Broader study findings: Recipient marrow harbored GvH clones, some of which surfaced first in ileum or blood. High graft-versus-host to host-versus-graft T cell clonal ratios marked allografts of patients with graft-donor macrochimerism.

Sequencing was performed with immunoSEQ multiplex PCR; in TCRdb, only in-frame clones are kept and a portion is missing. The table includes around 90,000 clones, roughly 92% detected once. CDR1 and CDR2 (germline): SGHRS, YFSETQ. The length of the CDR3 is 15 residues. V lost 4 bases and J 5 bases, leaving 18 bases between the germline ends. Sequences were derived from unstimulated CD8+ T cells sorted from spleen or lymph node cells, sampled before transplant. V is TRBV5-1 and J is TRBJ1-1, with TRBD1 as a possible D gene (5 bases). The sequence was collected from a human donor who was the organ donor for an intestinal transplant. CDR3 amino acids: CASSRDAGPRTEAFF. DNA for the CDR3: TGCGCCAGCAGCAGAGATGCGGGGCCTCGAACTGAAGCTTTCTTT.